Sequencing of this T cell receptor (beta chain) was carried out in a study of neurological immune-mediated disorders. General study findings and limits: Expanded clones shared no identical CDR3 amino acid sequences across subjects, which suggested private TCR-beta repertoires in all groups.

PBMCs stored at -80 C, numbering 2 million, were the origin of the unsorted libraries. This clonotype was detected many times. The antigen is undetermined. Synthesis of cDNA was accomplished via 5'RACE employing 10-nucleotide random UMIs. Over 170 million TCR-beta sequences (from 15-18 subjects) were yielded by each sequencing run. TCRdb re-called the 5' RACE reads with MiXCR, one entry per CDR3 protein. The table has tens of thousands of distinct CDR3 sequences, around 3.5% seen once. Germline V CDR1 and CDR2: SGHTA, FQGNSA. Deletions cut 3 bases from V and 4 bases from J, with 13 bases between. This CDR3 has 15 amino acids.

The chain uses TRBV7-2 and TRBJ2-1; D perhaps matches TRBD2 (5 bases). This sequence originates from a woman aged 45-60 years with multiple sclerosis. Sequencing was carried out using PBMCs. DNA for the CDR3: TGTGCCAGCAGCTTCTCCGGGGAATATTACAATGAGCAGTTCTTC. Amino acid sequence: CASSFSGEYYNEQFF.